This T cell receptor beta chain was found in a study of neurological immune-mediated disorders. The cDNA was synthesized by means of template-switch 5'RACE, which was carried out with 10-nucleotide random UMIs. TCRdb used MiXCR to reprocess the 5' RACE reads, holding one entry per CDR3 protein. The sample lists over 45,000 distinct CDR3 sequences; roughly 26% were seen once. General study findings and limits: Multiple sclerosis, the disease with the least TCR clonal expansion, fell below healthy controls, whereas HTLV-1-associated myelopathy showed the most.

Serving as healthy controls were blood bank volunteers based in Maryland, USA. To note about this clonotype: Its matching antigen is unknown.

The germline CDR1 and CDR2 sequences are KGHDR and SFDVKD. The CDR3 has 13 amino acids. The V end lost 4 bases, the J end lost 9 bases, and 12 bases lay between the germline ends. The sequencing sample was made of PBMCs. This receptor was identified in a woman in her seventies in good health. The rearrangement links TRBV24-1 to TRBJ2-4; D gene uncertain. CDR3 amino acids: CATSDPGVSIQYF. The CDR3, as DNA: TGTGCCACCAGTGACCCCGGAGTAAGCATTCAGTACTTC.